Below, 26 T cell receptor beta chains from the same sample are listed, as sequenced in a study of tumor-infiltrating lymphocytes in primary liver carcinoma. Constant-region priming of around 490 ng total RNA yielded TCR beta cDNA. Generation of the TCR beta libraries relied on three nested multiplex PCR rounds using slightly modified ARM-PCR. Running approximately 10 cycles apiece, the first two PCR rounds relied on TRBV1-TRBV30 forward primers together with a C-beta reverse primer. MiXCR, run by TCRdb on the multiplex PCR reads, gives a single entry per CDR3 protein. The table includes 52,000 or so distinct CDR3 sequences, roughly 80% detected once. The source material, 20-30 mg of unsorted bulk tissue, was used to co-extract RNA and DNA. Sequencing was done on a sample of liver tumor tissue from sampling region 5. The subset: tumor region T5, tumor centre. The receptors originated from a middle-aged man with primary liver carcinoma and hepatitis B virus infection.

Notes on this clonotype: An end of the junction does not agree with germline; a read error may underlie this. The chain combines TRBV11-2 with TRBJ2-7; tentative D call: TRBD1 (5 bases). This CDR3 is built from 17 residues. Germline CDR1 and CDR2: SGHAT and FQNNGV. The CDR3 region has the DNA TGTACCAGCAGCTCCCTTGGGGCTCTCTCCATCCCTTACGAGCAGTACTTC. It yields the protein CTSSSLGALSIPYEQYF. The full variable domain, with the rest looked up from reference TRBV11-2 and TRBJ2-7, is EAGVAQSPRYKIIEKRQSVAFWCNPISGHATLYWYQQILGQGPKLLIQFQNNGVVDDSQLPKDRFSAERLKGVDSTLKIQPAKLEDSAVYLCTSSSLGALSIPYEQYFGPGTRLTVT.

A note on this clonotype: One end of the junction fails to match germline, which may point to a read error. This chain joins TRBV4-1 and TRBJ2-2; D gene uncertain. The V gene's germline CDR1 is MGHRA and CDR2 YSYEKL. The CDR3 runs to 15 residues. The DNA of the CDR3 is TGCGCTAGCAGCCCTGGGGTCGTTAACACCGGGGAGCTGTTTTTT. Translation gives CASSPGVVNTGELFF.

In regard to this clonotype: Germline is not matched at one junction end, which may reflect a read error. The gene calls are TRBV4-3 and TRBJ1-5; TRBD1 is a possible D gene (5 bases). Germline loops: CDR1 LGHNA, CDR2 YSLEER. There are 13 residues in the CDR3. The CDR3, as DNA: TGCGCCAGCGGCCAGTCCAGGGAGCAGCCCCAGCGTTTT. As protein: CASGQSREQPQRF.

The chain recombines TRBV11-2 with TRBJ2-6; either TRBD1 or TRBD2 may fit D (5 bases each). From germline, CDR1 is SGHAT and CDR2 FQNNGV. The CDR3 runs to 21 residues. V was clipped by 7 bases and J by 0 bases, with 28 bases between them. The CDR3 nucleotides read TGTGCCAGCAACATGAGGGGAGACAAGGGCATTTCCCTCTCTGGGGCCAACGTCCTGACTTTC. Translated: CASNMRGDKGISLSGANVLTF.

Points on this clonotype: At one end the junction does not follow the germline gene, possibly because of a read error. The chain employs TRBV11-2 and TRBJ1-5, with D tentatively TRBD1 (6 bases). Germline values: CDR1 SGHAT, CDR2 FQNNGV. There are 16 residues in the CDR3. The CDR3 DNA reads TGTGCCATCAGCATAAAAGGGGGACTGATGAATCAGCCCCAGCATTTT. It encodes CAISIKGGLMNQPQHF. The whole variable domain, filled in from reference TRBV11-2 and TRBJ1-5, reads EAGVAQSPRYKIIEKRQSVAFWCNPISGHATLYWYQQILGQGPKLLIQFQNNGVVDDSQLPKDRFSAERLKGVDSTLKIQPAKLEDSAVYLCAISIKGGLMNQPQHFGDGTRLSIL.

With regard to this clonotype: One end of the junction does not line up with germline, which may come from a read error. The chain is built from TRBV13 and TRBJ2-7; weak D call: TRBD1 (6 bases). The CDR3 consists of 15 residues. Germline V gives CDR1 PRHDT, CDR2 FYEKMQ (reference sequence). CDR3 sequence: CTSSLGGEAGGEQYF. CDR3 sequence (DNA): TGTACCAGCAGCTTAGGGGGTGAGGCGGGCGGCGAGCAGTACTTC.

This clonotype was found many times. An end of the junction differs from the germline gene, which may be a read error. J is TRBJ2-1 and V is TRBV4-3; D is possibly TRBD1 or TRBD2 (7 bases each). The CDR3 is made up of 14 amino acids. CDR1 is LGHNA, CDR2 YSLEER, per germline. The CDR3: CASSLGRGGNEQLF. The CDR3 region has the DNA TGCGCCAGCAGCCTGGGCAGGGGGGGGAATGAGCAGCTCTTC.

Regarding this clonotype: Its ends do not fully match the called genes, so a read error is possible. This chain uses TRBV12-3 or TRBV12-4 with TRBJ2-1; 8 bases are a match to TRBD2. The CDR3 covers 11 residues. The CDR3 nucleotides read TGTACCAGTAGTCACGGGACTAGTAATCTCTTC. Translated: CTSSHGTSNLF.

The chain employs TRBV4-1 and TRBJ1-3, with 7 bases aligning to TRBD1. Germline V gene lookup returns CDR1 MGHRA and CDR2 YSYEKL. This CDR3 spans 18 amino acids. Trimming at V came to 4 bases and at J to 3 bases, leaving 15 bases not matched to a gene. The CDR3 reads CASSLGPGQKNIGNTIYF. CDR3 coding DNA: TGCGCCAGCAGCCTCGGCCCGGGACAGAAAAACATTGGAAACACCATATATTTT.

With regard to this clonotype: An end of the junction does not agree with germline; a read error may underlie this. The CDR3 reads CASRPGLSYELCF. The CDR3 DNA reads TGTGCCAGCAGGCCCGGACTCTCCTACGAGCTGTGCTTC. V gene TRBV6-5 combines with J gene TRBJ2-7; D is possibly TRBD2 (5 bases). There are 13 residues in the CDR3. The V gene's germline CDR1 is MNHEY and CDR2 SVGAGI.

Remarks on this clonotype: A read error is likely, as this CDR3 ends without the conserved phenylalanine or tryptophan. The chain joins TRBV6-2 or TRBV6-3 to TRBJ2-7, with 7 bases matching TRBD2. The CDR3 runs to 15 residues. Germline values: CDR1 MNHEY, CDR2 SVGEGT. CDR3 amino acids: CARSTPTSRGYEQYL. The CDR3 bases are TGTGCCCGCAGCACTCCGACTAGCCGAGGGTACGAGCAGTACTTA.

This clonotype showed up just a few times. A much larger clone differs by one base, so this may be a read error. The DNA of the CDR3 is TGTGCCGGCAGTAGTACCGGGACAGGGGGCCTTAATGAAAAACTGTTTTTT. Protein: CAGSSTGTGGLNEKLFF. The rearrangement links TRBV28 to TRBJ1-4, with TRBD1 identical over 12 bases. The CDR3 spans 17 residues. CDR1 is MDHEN and CDR2 is SYDVKM in the germline V gene.

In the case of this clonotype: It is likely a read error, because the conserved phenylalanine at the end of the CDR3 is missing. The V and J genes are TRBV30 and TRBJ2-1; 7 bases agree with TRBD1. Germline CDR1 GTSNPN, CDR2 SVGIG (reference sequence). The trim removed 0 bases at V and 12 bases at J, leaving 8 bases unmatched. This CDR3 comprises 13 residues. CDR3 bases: TGTGCCTGGAGTGTCCGGTCAGGGGGTGGGCAGTTCTTA. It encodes CAWSVRSGGGQFL.

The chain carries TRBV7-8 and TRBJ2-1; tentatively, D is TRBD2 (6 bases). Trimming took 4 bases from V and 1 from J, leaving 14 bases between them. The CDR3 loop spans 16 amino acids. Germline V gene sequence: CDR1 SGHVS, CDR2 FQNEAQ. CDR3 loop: CASSYPAGGSYNEQFF. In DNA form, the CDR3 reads TGTGCCAGCAGCTATCCAGCAGGAGGGTCCTACAATGAGCAGTTCTTC.

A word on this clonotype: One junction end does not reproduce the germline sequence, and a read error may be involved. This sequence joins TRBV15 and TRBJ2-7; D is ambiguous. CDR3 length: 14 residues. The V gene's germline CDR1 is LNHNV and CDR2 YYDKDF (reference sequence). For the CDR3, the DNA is TGTGCCACCAGCAGAGACAGGTTCACCTACGATCAGTACTTC. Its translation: CATSRDRFTYDQYF. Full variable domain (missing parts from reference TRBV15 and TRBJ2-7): DAMVIQNPRYQVTQFGKPVTLSCSQTLNHNVMYWYQQKSSQAPKLLFHYYDKDFNNEADTPDNFQSRRPNTSFCFLDIRSPGLGDTAMYLCATSRDRFTYDQYFGPGTRLTVT.

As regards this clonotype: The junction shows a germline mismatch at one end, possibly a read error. The CDR3 loop reads CDSSYSNPVYNEQFF. The DNA of the CDR3 is TGTGACAGCAGTTACTCGAACCCGGTCTACAATGAGCAGTTCTTC. This sequence joins TRBV6-6 and TRBJ2-1; no firm D call. From germline, CDR1 is MNHNY and CDR2 SVGAGI (reference sequence). CDR3 length: 15 amino acids.

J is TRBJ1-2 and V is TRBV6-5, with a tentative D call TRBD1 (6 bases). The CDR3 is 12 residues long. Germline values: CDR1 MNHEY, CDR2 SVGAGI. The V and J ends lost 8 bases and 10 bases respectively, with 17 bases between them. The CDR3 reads CASCPTGNDYTF. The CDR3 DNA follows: TGTGCCAGCTGTCCTACAGGGAATGACTACACCTTC.

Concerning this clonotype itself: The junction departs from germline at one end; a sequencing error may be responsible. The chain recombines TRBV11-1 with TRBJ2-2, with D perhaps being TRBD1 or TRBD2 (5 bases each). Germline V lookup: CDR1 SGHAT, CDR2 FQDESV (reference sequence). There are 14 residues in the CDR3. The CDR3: CTSSFWANTGDLFF. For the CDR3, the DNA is TGTACCAGCAGCTTTTGGGCAAACACCGGGGACCTGTTTTTT.

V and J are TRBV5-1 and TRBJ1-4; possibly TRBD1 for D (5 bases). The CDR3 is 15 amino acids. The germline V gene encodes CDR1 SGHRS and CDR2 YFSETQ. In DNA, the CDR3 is TGCGACGGCAGCTTGGATCCGGGACTGGCTGAAAAACTGTTTTTT. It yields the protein CDGSLDPGLAEKLFF. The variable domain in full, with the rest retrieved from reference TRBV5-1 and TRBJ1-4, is KAGVTQTPRYLIKTRGQQVTLSCSPISGHRSVSWYQQTPGQGLQFLFEYFSETQRNKGNFPGRFSGRQFSNSRSEMNVSTLELGDSALYLCDGSLDPGLAEKLFFGSGTQLSVL.

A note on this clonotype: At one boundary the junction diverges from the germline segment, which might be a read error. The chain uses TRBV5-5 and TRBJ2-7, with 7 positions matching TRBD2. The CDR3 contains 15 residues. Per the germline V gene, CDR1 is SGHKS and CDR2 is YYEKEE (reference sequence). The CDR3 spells CANSLAAVPLSEQYF. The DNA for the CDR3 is TGTGCCAACAGCCTAGCGGCAGTTCCCCTCTCCGAGCAGTACTTC.

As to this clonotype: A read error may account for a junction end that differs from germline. In nucleotides, the CDR3 is TGTGTCAGCACCCGGACAGGTTGCTACGAGCAGTACTTC. Translation gives CVSTRTGCYEQYF. The chain combines TRBV6-1 with TRBJ2-7, with 7 bases matching TRBD1. Germline V gene lookup returns CDR1 MNHNS and CDR2 SASEGT. CDR3 length: 13 residues.

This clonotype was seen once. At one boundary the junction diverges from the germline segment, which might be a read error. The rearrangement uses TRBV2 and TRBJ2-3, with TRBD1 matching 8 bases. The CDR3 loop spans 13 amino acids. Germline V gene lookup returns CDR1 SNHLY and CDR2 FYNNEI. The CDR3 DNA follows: TGTGCCAGCTTACAGGGGGTGATGGATACGCGGTATTTT. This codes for CASLQGVMDTRYF.

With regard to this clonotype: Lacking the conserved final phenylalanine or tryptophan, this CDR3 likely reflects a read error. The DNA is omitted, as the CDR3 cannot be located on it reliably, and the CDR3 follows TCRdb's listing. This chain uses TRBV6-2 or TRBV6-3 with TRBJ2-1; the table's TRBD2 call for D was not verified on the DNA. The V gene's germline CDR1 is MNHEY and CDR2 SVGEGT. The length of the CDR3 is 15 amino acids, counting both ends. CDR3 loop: CASSRRLLAANEYFL.

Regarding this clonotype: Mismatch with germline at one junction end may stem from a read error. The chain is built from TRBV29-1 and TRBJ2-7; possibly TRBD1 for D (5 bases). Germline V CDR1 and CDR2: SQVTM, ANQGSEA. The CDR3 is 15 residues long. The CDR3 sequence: CIVRPSRVKSYEQYF. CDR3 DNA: TGTATCGTACGCCCTTCCAGGGTCAAGTCCTATGAGCAGTACTTC.

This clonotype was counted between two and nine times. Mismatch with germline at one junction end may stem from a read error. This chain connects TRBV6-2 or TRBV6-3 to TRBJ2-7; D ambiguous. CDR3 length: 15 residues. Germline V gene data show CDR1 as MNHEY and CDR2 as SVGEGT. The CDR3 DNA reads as TGTGCCAGTAGTTACTCGGAAAGGTCGACCTACAAGCAGTACTTC. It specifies CASSYSERSTYKQYF.

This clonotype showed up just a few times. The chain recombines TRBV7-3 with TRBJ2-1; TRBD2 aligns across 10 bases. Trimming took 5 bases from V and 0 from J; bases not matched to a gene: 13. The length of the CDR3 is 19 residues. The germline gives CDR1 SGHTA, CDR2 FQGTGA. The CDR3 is CASSPDPGLASSSYNEQFF. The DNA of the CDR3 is TGTGCCAGCAGCCCTGATCCGGGACTAGCGTCCAGCTCCTACAATGAGCAGTTCTTC.